These 13 T cell receptor beta chains were all obtained from the same sample, sequenced in a study of blood T cell repertoires in COVID-19 (dated by TCRdb to about 2020). The library was generated by the immunoSEQ multiplex PCR assay. TCRdb re-hosts the immuneACCESS table, in-frame sequences only. Its copies lack some clones; in the studies checked, an unresolved V gene accounts for under half of them, and the cause for the rest is not known. The sample contains 130,000 or so clones, 84% of them found a single time. The ten largest clonotypes hold 2% to 3% of the sample. Input material: PBMCs or T cells enriched from blood (not recorded which). The receptors stem from a man aged 35-49 years with acute COVID-19.

The CDR3: CASSATGEGSQPQHF. For the CDR3, the DNA is TGTGCCAGCAGCGCGACAGGGGAGGGGAGTCAGCCCCAGCATTTT. The rearrangement links TRBV6-5 to TRBJ1-5; 8 positions match TRBD1. V gave up 6 bases and J gave up 6 bases; unmatched junction bases: 10. CDR1 MNHEY and CDR2 SVGAGI come from the germline V gene. CDR3 length: 15 residues.

The rearrangement joins TRBV19 to TRBJ2-3; TRBD1 agrees at 7 bases. This CDR3 region has 14 residues. The J segment lost 7 bases and the V segment lost 6 bases, leaving 10 bases of the junction unmatched. Germline-derived CDR1 and CDR2 are LNHDA and SQIVND (reference sequence). DNA for the CDR3: TGTGCCAGTAGGCCGGGACAGCGGCATAATACGCAGTATTTT. It encodes CASRPGQRHNTQYF.

The chain links TRBV19 to TRBJ2-2; perhaps TRBD2 as D (6 bases). Trimming shortened V by 0 bases and J by 1 base, and 6 bases separated the two germline ends. The CDR3 loop spans 15 amino acids. The germline V gene has CDR1 LNHDA and CDR2 SQIVND (reference sequence). CDR3 nucleotide sequence: TGTGCCAGTAGTATAGACGGGGGGAACACCGGGGAGCTGTTTTTT. It specifies CASSIDGGNTGELFF.

This clone showed up just once. This rearrangement joins TRBV7-6 to TRBJ2-3; 9 positions agree with TRBD2. Germline-derived CDR1 and CDR2 are SGHVS and FNYEAQ. This CDR3 has 16 residues. V gave up 5 bases and J gave up 6 bases; unmatched junction bases: 12. For the CDR3, the DNA is TGTGCCAGCAGCCCCCGACTAGCGGCTAGCCGGGATACGCAGTATTTT. Translating gives CASSPRLAASRDTQYF.

J is TRBJ2-1 and V is TRBV7-2, with D unresolved. Between the trimmed V and J ends, which lost 1 base and 2 bases, there was a span of 12 bases. Germline assignment: CDR1 SGHTA and CDR2 FQGNSA. The CDR3 length is 16 residues. The CDR3 nucleotides read TGTGCCAGCAGCTTAGAGAGTTCGCTACCCTACAATGAGCAGTTCTTC. Protein product: CASSLESSLPYNEQFF.

The chain links TRBV3-1 (or the pseudogene TRBV3-2) to TRBJ1-2; D not resolved. Germline V gene sequence: CDR1 LGHDT, CDR2 YNNKEL (reference sequence). This CDR3 comprises 13 residues. Trimming stripped 0 bases from V and 4 bases from J, with 6 bases between. The CDR3: CASSQDSGYGYTF. CDR3 nucleotides: TGTGCCAGCAGCCAAGATTCCGGCTATGGCTACACCTTC.

The chain combines TRBV10-3 with TRBJ1-1; 8 bases align to TRBD1. CDR1 and CDR2 from the germline V gene are ENHRY and SYGVKD. The trim removed 10 bases at V and 5 bases at J, leaving 12 bases unmatched. The CDR3 totals 14 residues. CDR3: CASAVDRGGTEAFF. CDR3 nucleotide sequence: TGTGCCAGCGCTGTAGACAGGGGAGGAACTGAAGCTTTCTTT.

CDR3 residues: CSVARGFNQPQHF. The CDR3 bases are TGCAGCGTTGCCAGGGGGTTCAATCAGCCCCAGCATTTT. The V and J genes are TRBV29-1 and TRBJ1-5, with 7 bases matching TRBD1. V trimming: 4 bases; J trimming: 3 bases; junction bases outside the gene matches: 3. The CDR3 is 13 amino acids. Per germline, CDR1 SQVTM and CDR2 ANQGSEA.

The chain uses TRBV19 and TRBJ1-5; D is possibly TRBD1 (6 bases). Germline V lookup: CDR1 LNHDA, CDR2 SQIVND (reference sequence). The V and J ends lost 1 base and 1 base respectively, with 11 bases between them. The CDR3 is 16 residues long. CDR3 loop: CASSIGGGRSNQPQHF. CDR3 DNA sequence: TGTGCCAGTAGTATAGGGGGGGGGCGAAGCAATCAGCCCCAGCATTTT.

The chain is built from TRBV19 and TRBJ2-7; tentatively, D is TRBD2 (5 bases). Trimming took off 5 bases at V and 2 bases at J, with 16 bases between the two ends. The CDR3 consists of 15 residues. Germline V gene lookup returns CDR1 LNHDA and CDR2 SQIVND (reference sequence). This chain's CDR3 is CASSSGRNSAYEQYF. The CDR3 DNA is TGTGCCAGTAGTTCTGGGAGAAACTCCGCCTACGAGCAGTACTTC.

The rearrangement joins TRBV3-1 (or the pseudogene TRBV3-2) to TRBJ2-2, with 11 bases matching TRBD2. Germline V gene data show CDR1 as LGHDT and CDR2 as YNNKEL (reference sequence). V shed 5 bases, J shed 3 bases, and the junction held 8 bases outside the gene matches. The CDR3 runs to 17 residues. CDR3 nucleotides: TGTGCCAGCAGCGACCGGACTAGCGGGCCGGACACCGGGGAGCTGTTTTTT. This encodes CASSDRTSGPDTGELFF.

V usage is TRBV5-8 and J usage is TRBJ1-3; D is unclear. CDR3 size: 15 residues. The germline V gene encodes CDR1 SGHTS and CDR2 YDEGEE. V lost 2 bases to trimming and J lost 1 base, with 10 bases between them. The CDR3 nucleotides read TGTGCCAGCAGCTTTAAATCAGTGTCTGGAAACACCATATATTTT. It encodes CASSFKSVSGNTIYF.

This clone has only one observation. The chain employs TRBV5-4 and TRBJ2-1; D may be TRBD2 (6 bases). V dropped 0 bases and J dropped 0 bases, with 10 bases sitting between them. The CDR3 has 16 amino acids. Germline assignment: CDR1 SGHNT and CDR2 YYREEE (reference sequence). The CDR3 region is CASSLGGASSYNEQFF. In nucleotides, the CDR3 is TGTGCCAGCAGCTTGGGCGGGGCTAGCTCCTACAATGAGCAGTTCTTC.